One and the same sample provided the 2 T cell receptor beta chains below, sequenced in a study of ipilimumab plus nivolumab after autologous stem cell transplantation. Produced via immunoSEQ multiplex PCR; TCRdb's table is partial and in-frame only. The table has 37,000 or so clones, about 92% seen once. The material sequenced was PBMCs, taken in a trial of ipilimumab plus nivolumab as post-transplant consolidation. The receptors derive from a male donor with multiple myeloma.

V is TRBV28 and J is TRBJ1-3; weak D call: TRBD1 (6 bases). The CDR3 extends over 14 amino acids. Germline CDR1 and CDR2: MDHEN and SYDVKM. The V end was cut by 1 base, the J end by 4 bases, with 8 bases between. CDR3 bases: TGTGCCAGCAGTTTATTGACAGGAGGAAACACCATATATTTT. Protein: CASSLLTGGNTIYF.

The gene calls are TRBV7-2 and TRBJ2-1, with 7 nucleotides matching TRBD2. Trimming removed 7 bases from V and 6 bases from J; junction bases left unmatched: 3. There are 12 residues in the CDR3. Germline CDR1 and CDR2: SGHTA and FQGNSA. The CDR3 region is CASNGGGNEQFF. DNA of the CDR3: TGTGCCAGCAATGGGGGGGGCAATGAGCAGTTCTTC. The full variable domain, rest sourced from reference TRBV7-2 and TRBJ2-1, is GAGVSQSPSNKVTEKGKDVELRCDPISGHTALYWYRQSLGQGLEFLIYFQGNSAPDKSGLPSDRFSAERTGGSVSTLTIQRTQQEDSAVYLCASNGGGNEQFFGPGTRLTVL.